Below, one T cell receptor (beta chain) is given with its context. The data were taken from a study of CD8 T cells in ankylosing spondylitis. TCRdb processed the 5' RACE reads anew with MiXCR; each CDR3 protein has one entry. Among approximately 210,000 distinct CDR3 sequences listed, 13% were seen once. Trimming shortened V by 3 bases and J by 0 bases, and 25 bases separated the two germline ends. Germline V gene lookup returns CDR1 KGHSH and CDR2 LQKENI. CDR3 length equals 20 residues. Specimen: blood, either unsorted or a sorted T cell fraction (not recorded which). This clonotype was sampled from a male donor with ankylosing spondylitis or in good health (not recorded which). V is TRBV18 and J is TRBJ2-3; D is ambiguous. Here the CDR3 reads CASSPPMKGYVGISTDTQYF. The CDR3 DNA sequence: TGTGCCAGCTCACCCCCGATGAAGGGCTATGTTGGGATCAGCACAGATACGCAGTATTTT.